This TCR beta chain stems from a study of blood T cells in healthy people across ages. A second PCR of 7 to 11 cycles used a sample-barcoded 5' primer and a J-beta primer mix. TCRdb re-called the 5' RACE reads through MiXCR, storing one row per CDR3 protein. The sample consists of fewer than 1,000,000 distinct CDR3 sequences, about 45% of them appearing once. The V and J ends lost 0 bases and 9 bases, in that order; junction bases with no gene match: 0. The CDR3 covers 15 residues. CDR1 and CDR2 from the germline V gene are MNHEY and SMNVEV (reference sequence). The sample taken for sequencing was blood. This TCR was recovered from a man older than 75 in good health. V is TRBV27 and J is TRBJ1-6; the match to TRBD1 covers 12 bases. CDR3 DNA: TGTGCCAGCAGTTTATCGGGACAGGGGGCTTCACCCCTCCACTTT. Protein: CASSLSGQGASPLHF.